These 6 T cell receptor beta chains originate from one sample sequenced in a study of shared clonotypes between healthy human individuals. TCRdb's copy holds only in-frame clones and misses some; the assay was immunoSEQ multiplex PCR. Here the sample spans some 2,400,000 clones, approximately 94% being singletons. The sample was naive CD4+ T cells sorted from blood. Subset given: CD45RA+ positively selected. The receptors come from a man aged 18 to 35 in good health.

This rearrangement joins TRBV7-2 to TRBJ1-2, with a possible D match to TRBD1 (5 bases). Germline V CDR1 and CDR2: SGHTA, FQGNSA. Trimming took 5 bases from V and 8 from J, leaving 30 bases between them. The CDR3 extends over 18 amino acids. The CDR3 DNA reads TGTGCCAGCAGCCTGCGGGACCGGAACGCTCTGGGGCACGAGGGCTACACCTTC. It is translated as CASSLRDRNALGHEGYTF. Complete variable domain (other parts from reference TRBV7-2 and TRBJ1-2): GAGVSQSPSNKVTEKGKDVELRCDPISGHTALYWYRQSLGQGLEFLIYFQGNSAPDKSGLPSDRFSAERTGGSVSTLTIQRTQQEDSAVYLCASSLRDRNALGHEGYTFGSGTRLTVV.

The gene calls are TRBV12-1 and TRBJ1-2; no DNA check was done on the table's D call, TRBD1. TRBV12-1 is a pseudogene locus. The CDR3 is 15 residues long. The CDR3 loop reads CASSFVGSPNYGYTF. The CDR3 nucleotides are TGTGCCAGCAGCTTTGTGGGCAGCCCTAACTATGGCTACACCTTC.

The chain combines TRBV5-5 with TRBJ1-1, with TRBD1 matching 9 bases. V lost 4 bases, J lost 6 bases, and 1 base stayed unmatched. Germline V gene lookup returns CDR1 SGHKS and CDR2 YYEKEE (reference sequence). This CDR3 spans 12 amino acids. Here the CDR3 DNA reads TGTGCCAGCAGCACAGGGGGCCCTGAAGCTTTCTTT. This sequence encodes CASSTGGPEAFF.

CDR3 sequence (DNA): TGTGCCAGCAGCAACGGACAGGGAAGTGAAAAACTGTTTTTT. As protein: CASSNGQGSEKLFF. V is TRBV6-5 and J is TRBJ1-4, with 8 bases identical to TRBD1. Trimming cost V 6 bases and J 7 bases; bases outside gene matches: 7. This CDR3 has 14 residues. The germline V gene encodes CDR1 MNHEY and CDR2 SVGAGI.

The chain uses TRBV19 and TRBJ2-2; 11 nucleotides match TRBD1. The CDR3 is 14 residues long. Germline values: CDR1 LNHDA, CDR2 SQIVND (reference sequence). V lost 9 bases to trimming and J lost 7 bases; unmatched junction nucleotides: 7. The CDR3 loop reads CASRDRGSVGELFF. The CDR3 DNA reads TGTGCCAGCCGGGACAGGGGGTCTGTCGGGGAGCTGTTTTTT.

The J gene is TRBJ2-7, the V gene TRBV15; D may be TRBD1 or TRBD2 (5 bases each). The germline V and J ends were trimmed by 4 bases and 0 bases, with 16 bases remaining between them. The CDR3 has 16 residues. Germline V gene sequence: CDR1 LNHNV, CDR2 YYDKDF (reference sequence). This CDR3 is CATSTSGRRSSYEQYF. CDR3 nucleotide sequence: TGTGCCACCAGCACCTCGGGACGGAGGAGCTCCTACGAGCAGTACTTC.